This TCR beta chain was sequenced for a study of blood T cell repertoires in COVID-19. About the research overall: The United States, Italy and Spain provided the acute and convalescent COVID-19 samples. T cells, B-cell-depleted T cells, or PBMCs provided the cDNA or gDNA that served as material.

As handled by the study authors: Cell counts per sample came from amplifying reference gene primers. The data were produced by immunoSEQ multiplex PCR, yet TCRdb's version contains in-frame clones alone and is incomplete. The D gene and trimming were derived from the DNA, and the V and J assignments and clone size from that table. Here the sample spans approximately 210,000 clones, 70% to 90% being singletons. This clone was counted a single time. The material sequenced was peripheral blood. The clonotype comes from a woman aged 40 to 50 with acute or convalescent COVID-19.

The CDR3 protein is CASSLRRVYGYTF. In nucleotides, the CDR3 is TGTGCCAGCAGTTTAAGGAGGGTCTATGGCTACACCTTC. The chain links TRBV12-3 or TRBV12-4 to TRBJ1-2; no clear D gene. CDR3 size: 13 residues. V was pared by 2 bases and J by 4 bases, with 8 bases between.